The rows below give T cell receptor beta chains drawn from one sample of a study of cytomegalovirus exposure and HLA in healthy donors. Clones were sequenced by immunoSEQ multiplex PCR, and TCRdb holds only the in-frame ones, with some missing. The table records 240,000 or so clones, more than 75% of them present only once. Sequencing was carried out using PBMCs. The receptors shown here come from a woman in her 30s in good health and CMV-seropositive. The CDR3 runs from the conserved cysteine through the conserved F or W. A D gene is named only where the DNA matches it firmly. Size is stated for part of the rows, as once, few or many counts, or as a class when the clone is expanded.

CDR3 DNA,CDR3 protein,D gene,V gene,clone size,J gene
TGTGCCAGCAGTTTGTCCGGGGGATATGGCTACACCTTC,CASSLSGGYGYTF,NA,TRBV27,NA,TRBJ1-2
TGTGCCAGCAGCTCCTGGCAGGCCTATGGCTACACCTTC,CASSSWQAYGYTF,NA,TRBV7-9,NA,TRBJ1-2
TGCGCCAGCAGCCAAGATCTCGTTAATGAGCAGTTCTTC,CASSQDLVNEQFF,NA,TRBV4-1,NA,TRBJ2-1
TGTGCCAGCAGTTCGCCTCGGGAGGGGAACTATGGCTACACCTTC,CASSSPREGNYGYTF,NA,TRBV27,NA,TRBJ1-2
TGTGCCAGCAGCCAGACTAGCGGGAGGGCCTACGAGCAGTACTTC,CASSQTSGRAYEQYF,TRBD2,TRBV14,NA,TRBJ2-7
TGTGCCAGCAGCCCCCGGGGGTCGGGCACAGATACGCAGTATTTT,CASSPRGSGTDTQYF,NA,TRBV7-2,few,TRBJ2-3
TGTGCCAGCAGCTACCTCACAGGGGGTATCCACTATGGCTACACCTTC,CASSYLTGGIHYGYTF,TRBD1,TRBV7-9,NA,TRBJ1-2
TGCGCCAGCAGCTCACTAGGCACTGGGGAGACCCAGTACTTC,CASSSLGTGETQYF,NA,TRBV5-1,NA,TRBJ2-5
TGTGCCAGCAGGAAGGACAGGGCCAGCAATCAGCCCCAGCATTTT,CASRKDRASNQPQHF,TRBD1,TRBV2,NA,TRBJ1-5
TGTGCCTGGAGTGTACAAGAATGGGAAGCTTTCTTT,CAWSVQEWEAFF,NA,TRBV30,NA,TRBJ1-1
TGTGCCAGTAGTATCACAGGGTTGGCTTTCTTT,CASSITGLAFF,NA,TRBV19,NA,TRBJ1-1
TGTGCCAGCAGACCCGGGACTAGCGGACCCAAAGCGAATGGCAATGAGCAGTTCTTC,CASRPGTSGPKANGNEQFF,TRBD2,TRBV6-7,NA,TRBJ2-1
TGCGCCAGCAGCTCGGGCACGGGAGACACCGGGGAGCTGTTTTTT,CASSSGTGDTGELFF,NA,TRBV5-1,NA,TRBJ2-2
TGCGCCAGCAGCCGAGTAGCGGGGCAAGAGACCCAGTACTTC,CASSRVAGQETQYF,TRBD2,TRBV4-1,NA,TRBJ2-5
TGCGCCAGCAGCCCGGACGGGGGACAGGCGGTATTGGATACGCAGTATTTT,CASSPDGGQAVLDTQYF,TRBD1,TRBV5-1,NA,TRBJ2-3
TGTGCCACCAGCAGAGTGGTGGGGGGAGAAAAACTGTTTTTT,CATSRVVGGEKLFF,NA,TRBV15,NA,TRBJ1-4
TGTGCCAGTAGTATCAACAGGGCCGTAAATAGCAATCAGCCCCAGCATTTT,CASSINRAVNSNQPQHF,NA,TRBV19,NA,TRBJ1-5
TGTGCCAGCGGCAACCCAGCCGGGACAGGGGGCGAGCAGTACTTC,CASGNPAGTGGEQYF,TRBD1,TRBV11-3,NA,TRBJ2-7
TGTGCCAGCAGCTTAGGGAGCGTCTACGAGCAGTACTTC,CASSLGSVYEQYF,NA,TRBV7-2,few,TRBJ2-7
TGTGCCAGCAGCCCCGCGGAGGGAAACTATGGCTACACCTTC,CASSPAEGNYGYTF,NA,TRBV11-2,NA,TRBJ1-2
TGTGCCAGCAGCCTCAGGGGGTCACCACAGGGGGAGACCCAGTACTTC,CASSLRGSPQGETQYF,TRBD1,TRBV28,NA,TRBJ2-5
TGTGCCAGTAAAAGGGGGCGAGGTAACACAGATACGCAGTATTTT,CASKRGRGNTDTQYF,TRBD1,TRBV6-1,NA,TRBJ2-3
TGCGCCAGCAGCCTGCTAGCGGAGAGCTCCTACAATGAGCAGTTCTTC,CASSLLAESSYNEQFF,TRBD2,TRBV4-1,NA,TRBJ2-1
TGTGCCTGGAGGGGCAGGAACCGTGGAAACACCATATATTTT,CAWRGRNRGNTIYF,NA,TRBV30,NA,TRBJ1-3
TGTGCCAGCAGCTGGGCGGCCGGGGGGACAGGGATCTGGGAGACCCAGTACTTC,CASSWAAGGTGIWETQYF,TRBD1,TRBV5-6,NA,TRBJ2-5